The 3 T cell receptor beta chains below come from one sample, sequenced in a study of T cells in narcolepsy (dated 2018 in TCRdb). Receptors were amplified or captured by the immunoSEQ multiplex PCR assay. The clones in this table, taken by TCRdb from immuneACCESS, are in-frame only. Not every clone is retained; where verified, under half of the shortfall comes from an unresolved V gene, and the cause of the rest is unknown. This sample lists 25,000 or so clones; about 84% were detected once. The top ten constitute 3.4% of the sample. Sample: CD45RA- memory CD4+ T cells from PBMCs. What the cell subset or site label conveys for this sample: memory T cells sorted ex vivo from peripheral blood. The receptors were sampled from a human donor with narcolepsy.

This clone showed up just once. The J gene is TRBJ1-2, the V gene TRBV6-1; D not certain. CDR1 is MNHNS and CDR2 is SASEGT in the germline V gene. The CDR3 is 13 residues long. The V gene lost 11 bases and the J gene lost 0 bases, with 13 bases spanning the gap. The DNA of the CDR3 is TGTGCCTCTCGCCCGTCCGCTAACTATGGCTACACCTTC. This encodes CASRPSANYGYTF.

The chain recombines TRBV5-1 with TRBJ2-3; 10 nucleotides match TRBD2. The germline CDR1 and CDR2 sequences are SGHRS and YFSETQ. CDR3 length equals 16 residues. With 3 bases clipped from V and 2 bases from J, the junction kept 6 bases outside the gene matches. The CDR3 nucleotides read TGCGCCAGCAGCTACGGGACTAGCGTTAACACAGATACGCAGTATTTT. This sequence encodes CASSYGTSVNTDTQYF.

This chain links TRBV7-3 with TRBJ2-2; D is possibly TRBD1 (5 bases). Trimming shortened V by 0 bases and J by 6 bases, and 14 bases separated the two germline ends. The CDR3 is made up of 16 amino acids. In germline, CDR1 is SGHTA, CDR2 FQGTGA. The CDR3: CASSLTSDSPPGELFF. The CDR3 region has the DNA TGTGCCAGCAGCTTAACCTCTGACAGCCCTCCCGGGGAGCTGTTTTTT.